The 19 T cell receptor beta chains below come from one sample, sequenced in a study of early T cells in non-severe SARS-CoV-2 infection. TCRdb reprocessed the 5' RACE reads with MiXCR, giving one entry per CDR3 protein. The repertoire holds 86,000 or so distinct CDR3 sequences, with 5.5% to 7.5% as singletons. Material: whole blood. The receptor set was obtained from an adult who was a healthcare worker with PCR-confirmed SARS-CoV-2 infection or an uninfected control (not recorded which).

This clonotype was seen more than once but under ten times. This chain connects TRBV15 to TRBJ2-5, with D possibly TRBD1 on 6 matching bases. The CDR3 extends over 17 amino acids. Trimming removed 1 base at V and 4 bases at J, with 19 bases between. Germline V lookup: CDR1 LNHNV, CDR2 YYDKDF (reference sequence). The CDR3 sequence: CATSRAFTGWGTETQYF. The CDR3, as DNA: TGTGCCACCAGCAGAGCATTTACAGGGTGGGGAACAGAGACCCAGTACTTC.

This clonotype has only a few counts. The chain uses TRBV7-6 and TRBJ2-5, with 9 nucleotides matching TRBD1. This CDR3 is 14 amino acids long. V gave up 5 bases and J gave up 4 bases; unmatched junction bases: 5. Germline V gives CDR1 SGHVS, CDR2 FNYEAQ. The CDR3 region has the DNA TGTGCCAGCAGCCTCACAGGGGGCAGAGAGACCCAGTACTTC. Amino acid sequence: CASSLTGGRETQYF.

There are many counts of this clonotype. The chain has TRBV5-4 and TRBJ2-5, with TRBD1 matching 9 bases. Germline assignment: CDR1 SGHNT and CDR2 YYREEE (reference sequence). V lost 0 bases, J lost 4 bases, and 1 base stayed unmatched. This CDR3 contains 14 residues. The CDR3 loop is CASSLGQGGETQYF. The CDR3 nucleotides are TGTGCCAGCAGCTTGGGACAGGGGGGAGAGACCCAGTACTTC.

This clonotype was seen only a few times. The CDR3 nucleotides read TGTGCCAGTAGTATGTCGGGAATCTCCTACGAGCAGTACTTC. It translates to CASSMSGISYEQYF. The rearrangement joins TRBV19 to TRBJ2-7; D is perhaps TRBD2 (5 bases). V dropped 3 bases and J dropped 0 bases, with 9 bases sitting between them. CDR1 and CDR2 from the germline V gene are LNHDA and SQIVND (reference sequence). There are 14 residues in the CDR3. The full variable domain, in which reference TRBV19 and TRBJ2-7 provide the parts outside the CDR3, is DGGITQSPKYLFRKEGQNVTLSCEQNLNHDAMYWYRQDPGQGLRLIYYSQIVNDFQKGDIAEGYSVSREKKESFPLTVTSAQKNPTAFYLCASSMSGISYEQYFGPGTRLTVT.

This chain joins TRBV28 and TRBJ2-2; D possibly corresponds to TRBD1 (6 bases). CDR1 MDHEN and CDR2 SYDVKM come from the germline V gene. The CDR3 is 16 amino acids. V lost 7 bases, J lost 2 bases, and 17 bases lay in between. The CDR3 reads CASTPMGTSNTGELFF. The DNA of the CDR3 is TGTGCCAGCACCCCTATGGGGACATCTAACACCGGGGAGCTGTTTTTT. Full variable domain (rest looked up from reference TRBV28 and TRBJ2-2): DVKVTQSSRYLVKRTGEKVFLECVQDMDHENMFWYRQDPGLGLRLIYFSYDVKMKEKGDIPEGYSVSREKKERFSLILESASTNQTSMYLCASTPMGTSNTGELFFGEGSRLTVL.

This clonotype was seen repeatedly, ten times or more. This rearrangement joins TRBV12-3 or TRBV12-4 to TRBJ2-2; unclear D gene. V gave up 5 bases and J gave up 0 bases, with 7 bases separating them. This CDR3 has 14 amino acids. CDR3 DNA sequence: TGTGCCAGCAGTCCCCAATCGAACACCGGGGAGCTGTTTTTT. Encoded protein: CASSPQSNTGELFF.

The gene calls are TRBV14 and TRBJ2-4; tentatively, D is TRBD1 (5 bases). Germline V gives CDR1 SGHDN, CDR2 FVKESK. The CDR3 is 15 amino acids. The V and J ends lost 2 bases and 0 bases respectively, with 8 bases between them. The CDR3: CASSQLGAAKNIQYF. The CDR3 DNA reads TGTGCCAGCAGCCAATTAGGGGCAGCCAAAAACATTCAGTACTTC. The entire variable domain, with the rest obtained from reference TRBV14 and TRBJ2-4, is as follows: EAGVTQFPSHSVIEKGQTVTLRCDPISGHDNLYWYRRVMGKEIKFLLHFVKESKQDESGMPNNRFLAERTGGTYSTLKVQPAELEDSGVYFCASSQLGAAKNIQYFGAGTRLSVL.

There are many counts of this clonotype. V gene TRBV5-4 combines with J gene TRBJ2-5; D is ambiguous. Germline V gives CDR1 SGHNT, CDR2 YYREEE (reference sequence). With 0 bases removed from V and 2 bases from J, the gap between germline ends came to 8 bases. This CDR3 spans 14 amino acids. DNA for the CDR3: TGTGCCAGCAGCTTGGGGGCAGTACAAGAGACCCAGTACTTC. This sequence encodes CASSLGAVQETQYF.

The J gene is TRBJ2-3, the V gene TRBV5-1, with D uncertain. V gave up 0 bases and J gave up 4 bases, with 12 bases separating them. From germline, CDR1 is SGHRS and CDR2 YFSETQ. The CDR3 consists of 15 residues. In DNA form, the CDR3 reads TGCGCCAGCAGCTTGGAAGGAAGGGCCCCAGATACGCAGTATTTT. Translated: CASSLEGRAPDTQYF.

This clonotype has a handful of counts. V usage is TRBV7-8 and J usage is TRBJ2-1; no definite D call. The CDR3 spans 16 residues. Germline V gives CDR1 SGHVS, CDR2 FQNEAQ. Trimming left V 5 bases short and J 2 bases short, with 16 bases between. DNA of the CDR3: TGTGCCAGCAGCGCGGACCTATCGTTCCCCTACAATGAGCAGTTCTTC. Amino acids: CASSADLSFPYNEQFF.

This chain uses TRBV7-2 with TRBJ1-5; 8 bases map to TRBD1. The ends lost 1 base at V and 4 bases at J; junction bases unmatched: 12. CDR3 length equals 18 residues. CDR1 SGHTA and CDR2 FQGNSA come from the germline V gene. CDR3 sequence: CASSLDPPGQAINQPQHF. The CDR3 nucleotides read TGTGCCAGCAGCTTAGACCCCCCGGGACAGGCCATTAATCAGCCCCAGCATTTT.

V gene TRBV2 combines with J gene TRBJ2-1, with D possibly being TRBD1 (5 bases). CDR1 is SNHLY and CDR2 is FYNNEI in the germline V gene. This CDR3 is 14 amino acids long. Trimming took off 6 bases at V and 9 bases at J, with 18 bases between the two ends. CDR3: CASRKQVWAGEQFF. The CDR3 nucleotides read TGTGCCAGCAGAAAACAGGTTTGGGCCGGTGAGCAGTTCTTC.

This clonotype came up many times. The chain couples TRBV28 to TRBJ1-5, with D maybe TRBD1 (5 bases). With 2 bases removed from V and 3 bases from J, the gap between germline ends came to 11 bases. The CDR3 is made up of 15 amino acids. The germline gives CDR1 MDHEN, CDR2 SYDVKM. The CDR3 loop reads CASSLGVGPNQPQHF. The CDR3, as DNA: TGTGCCAGCAGTTTAGGCGTGGGGCCCAATCAGCCCCAGCATTTT.

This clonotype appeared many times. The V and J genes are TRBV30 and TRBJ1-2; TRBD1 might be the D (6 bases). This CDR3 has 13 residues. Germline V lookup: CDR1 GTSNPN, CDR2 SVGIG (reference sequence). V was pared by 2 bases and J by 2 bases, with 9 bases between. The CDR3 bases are TGTGCCTGGAGTATCGGACAGAACTATGGCTACACCTTC. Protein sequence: CAWSIGQNYGYTF.

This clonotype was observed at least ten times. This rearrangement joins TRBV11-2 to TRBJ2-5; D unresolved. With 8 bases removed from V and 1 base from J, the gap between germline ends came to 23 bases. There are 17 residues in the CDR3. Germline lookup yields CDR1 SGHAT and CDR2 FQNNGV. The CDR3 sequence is CASRLLGPVFGQETQYF. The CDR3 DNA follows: TGTGCCAGCCGACTGTTGGGCCCTGTTTTTGGCCAAGAGACCCAGTACTTC.

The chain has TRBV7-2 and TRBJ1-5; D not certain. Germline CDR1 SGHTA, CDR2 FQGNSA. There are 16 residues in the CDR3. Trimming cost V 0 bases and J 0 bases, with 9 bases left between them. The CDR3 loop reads CASSLALGHSNQPQHF. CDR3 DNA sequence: TGTGCCAGCAGCTTAGCGTTAGGTCATAGCAATCAGCCCCAGCATTTT.

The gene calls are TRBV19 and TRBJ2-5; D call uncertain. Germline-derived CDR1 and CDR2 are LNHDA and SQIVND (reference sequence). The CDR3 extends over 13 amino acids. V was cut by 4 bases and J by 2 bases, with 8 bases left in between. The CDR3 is CASSNYPQETQYF. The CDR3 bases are TGTGCCAGTAGTAACTACCCACAAGAGACCCAGTACTTC.

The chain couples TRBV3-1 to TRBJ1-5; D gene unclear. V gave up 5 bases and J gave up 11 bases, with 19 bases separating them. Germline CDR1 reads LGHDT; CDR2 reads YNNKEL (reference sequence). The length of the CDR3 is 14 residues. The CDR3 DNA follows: TGTGCCAGCAGCTCCGGGATTTTTGGGCAGACCCAGCATTTT. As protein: CASSSGIFGQTQHF.

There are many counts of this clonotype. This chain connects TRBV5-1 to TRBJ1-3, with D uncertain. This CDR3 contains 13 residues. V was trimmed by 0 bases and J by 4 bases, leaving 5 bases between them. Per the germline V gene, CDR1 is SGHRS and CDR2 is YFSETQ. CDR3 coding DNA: TGCGCCAGCAGCTTGGACAGAGGAAACACCATATATTTT. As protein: CASSLDRGNTIYF.